Detailed here is one T cell receptor beta chain. The antigen is unknown. This specimen belongs to a study of shared clonotypes between healthy human individuals. Measured with immunoSEQ multiplex PCR; TCRdb has only the in-frame clones, and not every one. The sample carries about 1.4 million clones, roughly 96% recorded once. The split of CD4+ cells yielded CD45RA+ naive and CD45RA-negative memory subsets. The trim removed 3 bases at V and 6 bases at J, leaving 7 bases unmatched. Germline loops: CDR1 SGHRS, CDR2 YFSETQ. The CDR3 has 14 amino acids. Findings and caveats of the study: Researchers sampled blood only, noting tissue repertoires likely differ. Several donors had 5% to 6.5% of their naive CD4 clonotypes in common.

Input material: naive CD4+ T cells sorted from blood. Subset here: CD45RA+ positively selected. This clonotype was obtained from a young man in good health. V and J are TRBV5-1 and TRBJ2-7; 9 bases are shared with TRBD2. The CDR3 DNA reads TGCGCCAGCAGCTCTGTAGCGGGAGTTAGCGAGCAGTACTTC. It translates to CASSSVAGVSEQYF.